This TCR beta chain was sequenced for a study of cytomegalovirus exposure and HLA in healthy donors. Study-wide points: Later analysis suggested links between common viral pathogens and several top significant clusters.

Turning to this clone: As yet, its antigen is unknown.

V was pared by 3 bases and J by 1 base, with 13 bases between. CDR3 length: 15 residues. Germline V gene lookup returns CDR1 SGHRS and CDR2 YFSETQ. Primers for the PCR totalled 60 Vbeta and 13 Jbeta. Produced via immunoSEQ multiplex PCR; TCRdb's table is partial and in-frame only. This sample carries over 150,000 clones, 70% to 80% of them seen once, and the ten largest clones take more than 9.5%. The sequence came from a man in his late teens or twenties in good health and CMV-seropositive. The source material was PBMCs. This sequence joins TRBV5-1 and TRBJ1-2; tentatively, D is TRBD1 (6 bases). For the CDR3, the DNA is TGCGCCAGCAGCTCTACAGGGAGCCTTAACTATGGCTACACCTTC. Encoded protein: CASSSTGSLNYGYTF.